One sample yielded the 4 T cell receptor beta chains listed below, sequenced in a study of cytomegalovirus exposure and HLA in healthy donors. Both 60 Vbeta primers and 13 Jbeta primers went into the PCR. Repertoires were generated with immunoSEQ multiplex PCR, while TCRdb's copy carries only in-frame clones and drops some. The repertoire includes 150,000 to 200,000 clones, about four fifths of them detected once, and 0.9% to 1.2% sits in the top ten. The sample taken for sequencing was PBMCs. These receptors all come from a woman between 40 and 50 years old in good health and CMV-seronegative.

The CDR3 is CASSPTGVNYGYTF. The DNA of the CDR3 is TGTGCCAGTAGCCCGACGGGTGTTAACTATGGCTACACCTTC. The rearrangement links TRBV19 to TRBJ1-2; no clear D. Germline V gene data show CDR1 as LNHDA and CDR2 as SQIVND (reference sequence). The CDR3 is 14 residues long. V was clipped by 6 bases and J by 1 base, with 12 bases between them.

V and J are TRBV27 and TRBJ2-1; no clear D. V was clipped by 2 bases and J by 2 bases, with 13 bases between them. The CDR3 is made up of 16 amino acids. CDR1 is MNHEY, CDR2 SMNVEV, per germline (reference sequence). The CDR3 loop reads CASSLISERTYNEQFF. As DNA, the CDR3 is TGTGCCAGCAGTTTAATTTCGGAGAGAACCTACAATGAGCAGTTCTTC.

The chain recombines TRBV11-1 with TRBJ2-5, with 7 bases aligning to TRBD2. The J call may be in error: the DNA end matches TRBJ2-7 better. CDR3 size: 14 residues. Per the germline V gene, CDR1 is SGHAT and CDR2 is FQDESV (reference sequence). For the CDR3, the DNA is TGTGCCAGCAGCTTAACAGCGGGGACCTACGAGCAGTACTTC. Translated: CASSLTAGTYEQYF.

The chain couples TRBV30 to TRBJ1-2, with TRBD1 matching 7 bases. The CDR3 is 17 amino acids. Germline V gene data show CDR1 as GTSNPN and CDR2 as SVGIG (reference sequence). V was pared by 5 bases and J by 4 bases, with 19 bases of the junction left unmatched. The CDR3 DNA reads as TGTGCCTGGCTCAATAAGGGACAGCTCGATATACCCTATGGCTACACCTTC. Translation gives CAWLNKGQLDIPYGYTF.